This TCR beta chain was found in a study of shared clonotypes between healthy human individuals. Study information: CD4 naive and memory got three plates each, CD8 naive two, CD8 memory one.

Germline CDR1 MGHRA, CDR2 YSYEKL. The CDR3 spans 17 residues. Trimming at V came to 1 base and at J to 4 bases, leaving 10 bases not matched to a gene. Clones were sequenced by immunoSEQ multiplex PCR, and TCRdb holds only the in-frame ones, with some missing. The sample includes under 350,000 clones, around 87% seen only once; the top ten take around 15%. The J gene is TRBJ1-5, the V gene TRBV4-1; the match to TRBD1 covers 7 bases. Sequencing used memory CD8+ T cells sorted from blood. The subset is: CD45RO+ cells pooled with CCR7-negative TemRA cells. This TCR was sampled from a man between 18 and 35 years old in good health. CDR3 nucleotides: TGCGCCAGCAGCCAAGTCCCCCCAGGACAGGCGAATCAGCCCCAGCATTTT. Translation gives CASSQVPPGQANQPQHF.